Sequencing of this TCR beta chain was carried out in a study of Ad26.COV2.S vaccination and SARS-CoV-2 variants. The wider study: Within the COV1001 Ad26.COV2.S trial arm, the donor was enrolled. Study results and caveats: Overall T cell responses may have been underestimated by the analyses of TCR breadth and depth. Breadth, reportedly substantial, characterized the spike-specific CD8+ and CD4+ T cell responses after vaccination.

Produced via immunoSEQ multiplex PCR; TCRdb's table is partial and in-frame only. Of fewer than 400,000 clones detected, roughly nine tenths appear once; the ten largest clones hold about 5.4%. The treatment denotes: 15 to 20 received Ad26.COV2.S at low or high dose, single or two shots; 5 received placebo; per-sample allocation not given. Collection of samples fell on day 63 after the first vaccine or placebo injection. Recruitment in Boston yielded a donor of adult age, 18-55 years. The germline V gene has CDR1 SGHTS and CDR2 YDEGEE. J lost 8 bases, V lost 4 bases, and 14 bases had no gene match. This CDR3 has 15 amino acids. On this clone: Its antigen remains unknown.

V and J are TRBV5-8 and TRBJ1-2, with 7 nucleotides matching TRBD1. The sequencing here drew on peripheral blood, taken in a trial of Ad26.COV2.S vaccine versus placebo. This clonotype was obtained from a person aged 18-65 years who received the Ad26.COV2.S COVID-19 vaccine or a placebo. The CDR3 sequence is CASSPKTGTYGGYTF. As DNA, the CDR3 is TGTGCCAGCAGCCCTAAGACAGGGACCTACGGCGGCTACACCTTC. The complete variable domain, with remaining parts taken from reference TRBV5-8 and TRBJ1-2, reads EAGVTQSPTHLIKTRGQQATLRCSPISGHTSVYWYQQALGLGLQFLLWYDEGEERNRGNFPPRFSGRQFPNYSSELNVNALELEDSALYLCASSPKTGTYGGYTFGSGTRLTVV.